Listed below are T cell receptor beta chains from one sample, sequenced in a study of control samples from healthy donors and cancer patients. The table came from immunoSEQ multiplex PCR; TCRdb's copy has only in-frame clones and leaves some out. This sample carries approximately 110,000 clones, about 89% of them seen once, and the ten largest clones take 7.8%. Sequenced: blood. These receptors originate from a woman under 30 in good health. CDR3s include the opening cysteine and the closing phenylalanine or tryptophan. A D gene is named only where the DNA matches it firmly. A row's size may be missing; if present it is once, few, many or a size class.

V: TRBV4-3
J: TRBJ2-7
size: NA
D: NA
CDR3: CASSQDTGSYEQYF
DNA: TGCGCCAGCAGCCAAGATACGGGGTCCTACGAGCAGTACTTC

V: TRBV11-2
J: TRBJ2-3
size: NA
D: TRBD2
CDR3: CASSSQAGGDVEADTQYF
DNA: TGTGCCAGCAGCTCTCAAGCGGGAGGGGACGTGGAAGCAGATACGCAGTATTTT

V: TRBV30
J: TRBJ1-2
size: NA
D: NA
CDR3: CAWSSNPVYGYTF
DNA: TGTGCCTGGAGCTCTAATCCAGTCTATGGCTACACCTTC

V: TRBV28
J: TRBJ1-2
size: NA
D: NA
CDR3: CASSLSSRGYTF
DNA: TGTGCCAGCAGTTTAAGTTCTCGTGGCTACACCTTC

V: TRBV3-1/TRBV3-2
J: TRBJ2-7
size: NA
D: TRBD2
CDR3: CASSPGLAGYEQYF
DNA: TGTGCCAGCAGCCCGGGACTAGCGGGCTACGAGCAGTACTTC

V: TRBV15
J: TRBJ2-3
size: NA
D: NA
CDR3: CATSRGLYTDTQYF
DNA: TGTGCCACCAGCAGGGGGTTATACACAGATACGCAGTATTTT

V: TRBV19
J: TRBJ1-4
size: NA
D: NA
CDR3: CASQDRGLFSGEKLFF
DNA: TGTGCCAGCCAGGACCGAGGGTTGTTCTCCGGTGAAAAACTGTTTTTT

V: TRBV28
J: TRBJ2-3
size: NA
D: NA
CDR3: CASSLLGSQGTQYF
DNA: TGTGCCAGCAGTTTATTAGGGTCACAGGGTACGCAGTATTTT

V: TRBV28
J: TRBJ2-5
size: NA
D: TRBD1
CDR3: CASSGGQGGRETQYF
DNA: TGTGCCAGCAGTGGGGGACAGGGGGGCCGGGAGACCCAGTACTTC

V: TRBV28
J: TRBJ1-5
size: NA
D: NA
CDR3: CASSLAGNSNQPQHF
DNA: TGTGCCAGCAGTTTGGCAGGGAACAGCAATCAGCCCCAGCATTTT

V: TRBV29-1
J: TRBJ2-7
size: NA
D: NA
CDR3: CSAGGGLGTHDEQYF
DNA: TGCAGCGCCGGAGGTGGGCTCGGGACTCATGACGAGCAGTACTTC

V: TRBV28
J: TRBJ2-3
size: NA
D: NA
CDR3: CASSLKGRDTQYF
DNA: TGTGCCAGCAGTTTAAAAGGTCGGGATACGCAGTATTTT

V: TRBV10-3
J: TRBJ2-1
size: NA
D: TRBD2
CDR3: CAISRDSGVKLNEQFF
DNA: TGTGCCATCAGTCGTGATAGCGGGGTGAAACTCAATGAGCAGTTCTTC

V: TRBV28
J: TRBJ1-2
size: NA
D: NA
CDR3: CASSLGRTYGYTF
DNA: TGTGCCAGCAGTTTGGGACGGACCTATGGCTACACCTTC

V: TRBV6-4
J: TRBJ2-6
size: NA
D: NA
CDR3: CASSPDSGANVLTF
DNA: TGTGCCAGCAGTCCAGACTCTGGGGCCAACGTCCTGACTTTC

V: TRBV28
J: TRBJ1-5
size: NA
D: NA
CDR3: CASSLRQGGRHQPQHF
DNA: TGTGCCAGCAGTTTACGGCAAGGAGGGAGGCATCAGCCCCAGCATTTT

V: TRBV7-8
J: TRBJ1-5
size: NA
D: NA
CDR3: CASSLAPARGNQPQHF
DNA: TGTGCCAGCAGCTTAGCACCCGCCAGGGGCAATCAGCCCCAGCATTTT

V: TRBV9
J: TRBJ2-3
size: NA
D: NA
CDR3: CASSVESDTQYF
DNA: TGTGCCAGCAGCGTAGAATCAGATACGCAGTATTTT

V: TRBV3-1/TRBV3-2
J: TRBJ1-2
size: NA
D: NA
CDR3: CASSQWGSDGYTF
DNA: TGTGCCAGCAGCCAGTGGGGGAGTGATGGCTACACCTTC

V: TRBV6-2/TRBV6-3
J: TRBJ1-6
size: NA
D: NA
CDR3: CASSNPRDTSPLHF
DNA: TGTGCCAGCAGTAACCCGAGGGACACTTCACCCCTCCACTTT

V: TRBV27
J: TRBJ1-1
size: NA
D: TRBD1
CDR3: CASSFSRTGGDNTEAFF
DNA: TGTGCCAGCAGTTTTTCGAGGACAGGGGGCGACAACACTGAAGCTTTCTTT

V: TRBV6-2/TRBV6-3
J: TRBJ2-7
size: NA
D: TRBD2
CDR3: CASSSRPSSGRSHEQYF
DNA: TGTGCCAGCAGTTCGCGGCCCTCTAGCGGGAGGTCCCACGAGCAGTACTTC

V: TRBV5-6
J: TRBJ2-5
size: NA
D: TRBD1
CDR3: CASSLGGTGTAVRYF
DNA: TGTGCCAGCAGCCTAGGGGGGACAGGGACAGCCGTGAGGTACTTC

V: TRBV5-6
J: TRBJ2-1
size: NA
D: TRBD2
CDR3: CASRRSGGTEFYNEQFF
DNA: TGTGCCAGTAGGAGGAGCGGGGGGACCGAGTTCTACAATGAGCAGTTCTTC

V: TRBV7-2
J: TRBJ2-7
size: NA
D: NA
CDR3: CASSDPDRPTPYEQYF
DNA: TGTGCCAGCAGCGATCCAGACAGGCCGACTCCCTACGAGCAGTACTTC

V: TRBV19
J: TRBJ1-2
size: NA
D: NA
CDR3: CASSISFGQGYGYTF
DNA: TGTGCCAGTAGTATCTCCTTTGGGCAGGGATATGGCTACACCTTC

V: TRBV7-2
J: TRBJ2-1
size: NA
D: NA
CDR3: CASSITPGGGGSEQFF
DNA: TGTGCCAGCAGCATCACCCCAGGAGGGGGGGGAAGCGAGCAGTTCTTC

V: TRBV28
J: TRBJ1-3
size: NA
D: TRBD1
CDR3: CASSGTGGSGNTIYF
DNA: TGTGCCAGCAGTGGGACAGGGGGTTCTGGAAACACCATATATTTT

V: TRBV5-4
J: TRBJ2-3
size: NA
D: NA
CDR3: CASSLSMEDTQYF
DNA: TGTGCCAGCAGCTTGAGTATGGAAGATACGCAGTATTTT

V: TRBV7-6
J: TRBJ2-3
size: NA
D: NA
CDR3: CASSQSSEGTDTQYF
DNA: TGTGCCAGCAGTCAGAGCTCCGAGGGGACAGATACGCAGTATTTT

V: TRBV19
J: TRBJ2-1
size: NA
D: TRBD2
CDR3: CASSTKLGLADYNEQFF
DNA: TGTGCCAGTAGTACGAAACTAGGACTAGCGGACTACAATGAGCAGTTCTTC

V: TRBV5-4
J: TRBJ1-2
size: once
D: TRBD1
CDR3: CASSLATGAGGYTF
DNA: TGTGCCAGCAGCTTGGCGACAGGGGCGGGCGGCTACACCTTC

V: TRBV28
J: TRBJ2-5
size: NA
D: NA
CDR3: CASSLAGQALADF
DNA: TGTGCCAGCAGTTTAGCAGGACAGGCGTTAGCGGACTTC

V: TRBV19
J: TRBJ1-5
size: NA
D: NA
CDR3: CASTPYSGESNQPQHF
DNA: TGTGCCAGCACCCCATACTCGGGGGAAAGCAATCAGCCCCAGCATTTT

V: TRBV29-1
J: TRBJ2-5
size: NA
D: TRBD1
CDR3: CSVEEGGVETQYF
DNA: TGCAGCGTTGAAGAAGGGGGCGTTGAGACCCAGTACTTC

V: TRBV2
J: TRBJ2-3
size: NA
D: TRBD2
CDR3: CASTLIAGGLNKADTQYF
DNA: TGTGCCAGCACTCTGATAGCGGGAGGGCTTAATAAAGCAGATACGCAGTATTTT

V: TRBV18
J: TRBJ1-2
size: NA
D: NA
CDR3: CASSPTTAGNGYTF
DNA: TGTGCCAGCTCACCAACTACCGCGGGGAACGGCTACACCTTC

V: TRBV7-8
J: TRBJ1-5
size: NA
D: TRBD1
CDR3: CASSWGQGDQPQHF
DNA: TGTGCCAGCAGCTGGGGACAGGGGGATCAGCCCCAGCATTTT

V: TRBV24-1
J: TRBJ2-3
size: NA
D: NA
CDR3: CATSEGSSNFFTDTQYF
DNA: TGTGCCACCAGTGAGGGCAGTTCTAACTTCTTCACAGATACGCAGTATTTT

V: TRBV3-1/TRBV3-2
J: TRBJ1-3
size: NA
D: NA
CDR3: CASSQDTLPVITGNTIYF
DNA: TGTGCCAGCAGCCAAGACACTCTGCCGGTTATTACTGGAAACACCATATATTTT

V: TRBV30
J: TRBJ1-5
size: NA
D: NA
CDR3: CAWSVQGHQPQHF
DNA: TGTGCCTGGAGTGTACAAGGGCATCAGCCCCAGCATTTT